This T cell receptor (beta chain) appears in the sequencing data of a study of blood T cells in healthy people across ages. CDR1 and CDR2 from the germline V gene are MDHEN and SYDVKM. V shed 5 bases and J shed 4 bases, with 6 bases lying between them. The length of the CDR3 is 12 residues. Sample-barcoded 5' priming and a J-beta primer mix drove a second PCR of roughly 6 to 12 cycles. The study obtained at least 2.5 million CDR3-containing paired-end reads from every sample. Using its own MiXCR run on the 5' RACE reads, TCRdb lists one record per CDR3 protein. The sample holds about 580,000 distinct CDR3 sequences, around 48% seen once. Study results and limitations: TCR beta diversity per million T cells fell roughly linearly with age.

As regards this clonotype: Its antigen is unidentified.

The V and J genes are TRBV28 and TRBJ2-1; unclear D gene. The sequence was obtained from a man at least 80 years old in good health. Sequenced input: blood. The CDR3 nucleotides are TGTGCCAGCAGTAAGCCGTACAATGAGCAGTTCTTC. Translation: CASSKPYNEQFF.